This TCR beta chain was found in a study of T cells in narcolepsy. Assay: immunoSEQ multiplex PCR; the TCRdb copy retains only in-frame clones and omits some. In the table there are around 34,000 clones, around 77% of which are singletons. Trimming took off 3 bases at V and 5 bases at J, with 13 bases between the two ends. Germline CDR1 and CDR2: GTSNPN and SVGIG (reference sequence). The length of the CDR3 is 13 residues. This rearrangement joins TRBV30 to TRBJ1-1, with D possibly matching TRBD1 (6 bases). The TCR sequence derives from a human donor in good health. Sequenced material: memory (CD45RA-) CD4+ T cells from blood. The CDR3 reads CAWRQGPRTEAFF. The CDR3 nucleotides read TGTGCCTGGAGGCAGGGGCCGAGGACTGAAGCTTTCTTT.